A single sample gave rise to the 32 T cell receptor beta chains below, sequenced in a study of cytomegalovirus exposure and HLA in healthy donors. 60 Vbeta and 13 Jbeta primers were used in PCR. Sequenced by immunoSEQ multiplex PCR; TCRdb stores in-frame clones only, minus some. The table lists roughly 90,000 clones, around 82% of them singletons. The sequenced material came from PBMCs. Every receptor here comes from a young man in good health and CMV-seropositive.

The chain employs TRBV5-6 and TRBJ1-2; perhaps TRBD1 as D (6 bases). Germline V gene lookup returns CDR1 SGHDT and CDR2 YYEEEE. Deletions cut 0 bases from V and 7 bases from J, with 13 bases between. The CDR3 totals 14 residues. CDR3 sequence (DNA): TGTGCCAGCAGCTTGGGAGGGGGAGATCGTGGCTACACCTTC. It specifies CASSLGGGDRGYTF. The variable domain in full, completed from reference TRBV5-6 and TRBJ1-2, reads DAGVTQSPTHLIKTRGQQVTLRCSPKSGHDTVSWYQQALGQGPQFIFQYYEEEERQRGNFPDRFSGHQFPNYSSELNVNALLLGDSALYLCASSLGGGDRGYTFGSGTRLTVV.

This chain connects TRBV12-5 to TRBJ1-5; no reliable D call. The CDR3 is made up of 12 amino acids. V gave up 6 bases and J gave up 6 bases, with 9 bases separating them. Germline V gives CDR1 LGHNT, CDR2 FRNRAP. The CDR3: CASGLDGQPQHF. The CDR3 coding sequence is TGTGCTAGTGGCCTAGATGGTCAGCCCCAGCATTTT.

This clone was detected only once. V and J are TRBV30 and TRBJ1-5, with D tentatively TRBD1 (5 bases). The CDR3 covers 14 residues. The germline V and J ends were trimmed by 3 bases and 2 bases, with 11 bases remaining between them. CDR1 is GTSNPN, CDR2 SVGIG, per germline (reference sequence). CDR3 loop: CAWSFQGGNQPQHF. For the CDR3, the DNA is TGTGCCTGGAGCTTTCAGGGTGGCAATCAGCCCCAGCATTTT.

The genes are TRBV7-8 and TRBJ1-3, with D perhaps TRBD1 (6 bases). Germline CDR1 SGHVS, CDR2 FQNEAQ. This CDR3 has 15 amino acids. The V end lost 2 bases, the J end lost 4 bases, and 12 bases lay between the germline ends. CDR3 DNA sequence: TGTGCCAGCAGCTTAATCGACAGGACCGGAAACACCATATATTTT. Its translation: CASSLIDRTGNTIYF.

The chain combines TRBV5-1 with TRBJ2-5; TRBD2 matches at 12 bases. Germline-derived CDR1 and CDR2 are SGHRS and YFSETQ. The J segment lost 0 bases and the V segment lost 3 bases, leaving 6 bases of the junction unmatched. The CDR3 extends over 17 amino acids. As DNA, the CDR3 is TGCGCCAGCAGCTCGGGACTAGCGGGCGTGTACCAAGAGACCCAGTACTTC. It translates to CASSSGLAGVYQETQYF.

CDR3: CASSPDYGYTF. CDR3 coding DNA: TGTGCCAGCAGTCCGGACTATGGCTACACCTTC. The gene calls are TRBV28 and TRBJ1-2, with unresolved D. The V gene lost 5 bases and the J gene lost 3 bases, with 4 bases spanning the gap. CDR3 length: 11 amino acids. CDR1 is MDHEN and CDR2 is SYDVKM in the germline V gene.

This chain uses TRBV30 with TRBJ1-1; D may be TRBD1 (6 bases). Germline assignment: CDR1 GTSNPN and CDR2 SVGIG (reference sequence). The length of the CDR3 is 14 residues. V lost 2 bases and J 6 bases, leaving 16 bases between the germline ends. The CDR3 reads CAWSWGGLQAEAFF. The CDR3 DNA reads as TGTGCCTGGAGTTGGGGGGGGCTACAGGCTGAAGCTTTCTTT.

The chain is built from TRBV19 and TRBJ2-5; 7 bases are a match to TRBD2. Germline-derived CDR1 and CDR2 are LNHDA and SQIVND (reference sequence). Trimming removed 4 bases from V and 5 bases from J; junction bases left unmatched: 4. The CDR3 spans 13 residues. The CDR3 DNA reads as TGTGCCAGTAGTAGCGGGAGTAGGGAGACCCAGTACTTC. Translated: CASSSGSRETQYF.

V is TRBV29-1 and J is TRBJ2-7, with D unresolved. The V end was cut by 2 bases, the J end by 2 bases, with 7 bases between. This CDR3 has 12 residues. Germline V gene data show CDR1 as SQVTM and CDR2 as ANQGSEA. In nucleotides, the CDR3 is TGCAGCGTTGAATTACAACCCTACGAGCAGTACTTC. It yields the protein CSVELQPYEQYF.

The chain couples TRBV7-9 to TRBJ1-2; 9 bases are shared with TRBD1. V trimming: 6 bases; J trimming: 2 bases; junction bases outside the gene matches: 13. Germline V gene sequence: CDR1 SEHNR, CDR2 FQNEAQ (reference sequence). CDR3 length: 17 residues. The CDR3 sequence is CASSLGQGLGINYGYTF. The CDR3 DNA is TGTGCCAGCAGTTTGGGACAGGGACTAGGAATCAACTATGGCTACACCTTC.

V gene TRBV30 combines with J gene TRBJ1-2; D is ambiguous. The CDR3 runs 12 residues. With 0 bases removed from V and 8 bases from J, the gap between germline ends came to 10 bases. Germline V gives CDR1 GTSNPN, CDR2 SVGIG (reference sequence). CDR3 protein: CAWSVPGVGYTF. CDR3 DNA sequence: TGTGCCTGGAGTGTACCCGGGGTCGGCTACACCTTC.

This CDR3 is CASSPRGRVEQFF. CDR3 nucleotides: TGTGCCAGCTCCCCCCGCGGCAGGGTTGAGCAGTTCTTC. The chain is built from TRBV2 and TRBJ2-1; weak D call: TRBD1 (5 bases). The V end was cut by 8 bases, the J end by 9 bases, with 17 bases between. CDR1 is SNHLY, CDR2 FYNNEI, per germline. This CDR3 comprises 13 residues.

The chain carries TRBV28 and TRBJ1-2; possibly TRBD1 for D (6 bases). Between the trimmed V and J ends, which lost 3 bases and 0 bases, there was a span of 11 bases. Germline CDR1 and CDR2: MDHEN and SYDVKM. This CDR3 has 15 amino acids. CDR3 sequence reads: CASSFRGASNYGYTF. In DNA form, the CDR3 reads TGTGCCAGCAGTTTTCGGGGGGCCTCTAACTATGGCTACACCTTC.

The J gene is TRBJ2-6, the V gene TRBV9; D not certain. V was pared by 0 bases and J by 0 bases, with 7 bases between. This CDR3 spans 16 amino acids. Germline CDR1 reads SGDLS; CDR2 reads YYNGEE. This CDR3 reads CASSVVDFSGANVLTF. The CDR3 region has the DNA TGTGCCAGCAGCGTAGTAGACTTCTCTGGGGCCAACGTCCTGACTTTC.

The CDR3 sequence: CASSRDYEQYF. As DNA, the CDR3 is TGTGCCAGCTCACGAGACTACGAGCAGTACTTC. The rearrangement joins TRBV18 to TRBJ2-7; D gene ambiguous. Germline V gene sequence: CDR1 KGHSH, CDR2 LQKENI. The CDR3 has 11 residues. Trimming left V 4 bases short and J 3 bases short, with 4 bases between.

Here the CDR3 reads CASSFWGGANEKLFF. The CDR3 DNA reads as TGTGCCAGCAGCTTTTGGGGGGGGGCTAATGAAAAACTGTTTTTT. J is TRBJ1-4 and V is TRBV27, with a weak D call TRBD1 (5 bases). CDR3 size: 15 residues. CDR1 and CDR2 (germline): MNHEY, SMNVEV (reference sequence). Between the trimmed V and J ends, which lost 6 bases and 3 bases, there was a span of 14 bases.

The rearrangement links TRBV27 to TRBJ2-7; the match to TRBD1 covers 8 bases. With 7 bases clipped from V and 7 bases from J, the junction kept 12 bases outside the gene matches. The length of the CDR3 is 14 residues. Germline lookup yields CDR1 MNHEY and CDR2 SMNVEV (reference sequence). The CDR3 coding sequence is TGTGCCAGCACCCCCGGGACAGGCCCCCCGGAGCAGTACTTC. It specifies CASTPGTGPPEQYF.

This clone was seen only once. V usage is TRBV10-2 and J usage is TRBJ2-1; 13 nucleotides agree with TRBD2. Germline CDR1 reads WSHSY; CDR2 reads SAAADI. This CDR3 comprises 16 residues. V trimming: 6 bases; J trimming: 1 base; junction bases outside the gene matches: 3. In DNA, the CDR3 is TGCGCCAGCAGGGCGACTAGCGGGAGGTCCTACAATGAGCAGTTCTTC. Translated: CASRATSGRSYNEQFF.

The CDR3 nucleotides read TGTGCCATCAGTGAAGGCGGGAGTATTGATACGCAGTATTTT. Translated: CAISEGGSIDTQYF. This chain links TRBV10-3 with TRBJ2-3, with 7 bases that match TRBD2. The V and J ends lost 3 bases and 6 bases, in that order; junction bases with no gene match: 6. The CDR3 consists of 14 residues. Germline lookup yields CDR1 ENHRY and CDR2 SYGVKD.

This clone was seen repeatedly, ten times or more. The genes are TRBV4-3 and TRBJ1-4; D unresolved. CDR1 and CDR2 (germline): LGHNA, YSLEER. This CDR3 is built from 16 residues. The ends were cut back, 0 bases at V and 7 bases at J, with 15 bases in the middle. CDR3 nucleotides: TGCGCCAGCAGCCAAGATAGCGCGGGGTGGGGTGAAAAACTGTTTTTT. Its protein product is CASSQDSAGWGEKLFF.

The V gene is TRBV7-9, the J gene TRBJ2-1; the match to TRBD2 covers 9 bases. Germline V gives CDR1 SEHNR, CDR2 FQNEAQ (reference sequence). V shed 0 bases, J shed 3 bases, and the junction held 3 bases outside the gene matches. The CDR3 totals 16 residues. DNA of the CDR3: TGTGCCAGCAGCTTAGCCGGGACTAGCTTCTACAATGAGCAGTTCTTC. Its protein product is CASSLAGTSFYNEQFF.

The chain is built from TRBV18 and TRBJ2-1; tentative D call: TRBD2 (6 bases). The CDR3 is 16 residues long. Germline V gene sequence: CDR1 KGHSH, CDR2 LQKENI. Trimming removed 3 bases at V and 4 bases at J, with 16 bases between. The DNA of the CDR3 is TGTGCCAGCTCACCCCCTCAAATAGCGGATTACAATGAGCAGTTCTTC. Translating gives CASSPPQIADYNEQFF.

The chain joins TRBV27 to TRBJ1-4, with D perhaps matching TRBD1 (6 bases). V lost 9 bases and J lost 3, with 14 bases in between. The germline gives CDR1 MNHEY, CDR2 SMNVEV (reference sequence). The CDR3 has 14 residues. CDR3 loop: CASRLGQSNEKLFF. The CDR3 DNA sequence: TGTGCCAGTAGACTTGGACAGTCTAATGAAAAACTGTTTTTT. The full variable domain, with the rest looked up from reference TRBV27 and TRBJ1-4, is EAQVTQNPRYLITVTGKKLTVTCSQNMNHEYMSWYRQDPGLGLRQIYYSMNVEVTDKGDVPEGYKVSRKEKRNFPLILESPSPNQTSLYFCASRLGQSNEKLFFGSGTQLSVL.

The chain recombines TRBV19 with TRBJ2-2; 14 bases align to TRBD2. CDR3 length: 17 amino acids. CDR1 is LNHDA, CDR2 SQIVND, per germline (reference sequence). Unmatched junction bases numbered 9, after V lost 6 bases and J lost 6 bases. The DNA of the CDR3 is TGTGCCAGTAGCCAAGGACTAGCGGGAGGCCCAGCCGGGGAGCTGTTTTTT. Translation: CASSQGLAGGPAGELFF. The full variable domain, rest sourced from reference TRBV19 and TRBJ2-2, is DGGITQSPKYLFRKEGQNVTLSCEQNLNHDAMYWYRQDPGQGLRLIYYSQIVNDFQKGDIAEGYSVSREKKESFPLTVTSAQKNPTAFYLCASSQGLAGGPAGELFFGEGSRLTVL.

The CDR3 sequence: CSVVGGETQYF. CDR3 bases: TGCAGCGTTGTAGGCGGTGAGACCCAGTACTTC. The V call is TRBV29-1, the J call TRBJ2-5; D uncertain. Germline V lookup: CDR1 SQVTM, CDR2 ANQGSEA. V dropped 4 bases and J dropped 5 bases, with 8 bases sitting between them. This CDR3 comprises 11 residues.

The V call is TRBV28, the J call TRBJ1-5; D unresolved. The CDR3 totals 12 residues. V shed 11 bases and J shed 2 bases, with 10 bases lying between them. Germline-derived CDR1 and CDR2 are MDHEN and SYDVKM. The DNA of the CDR3 is TGTGCCGAGGAGGGAGGCAATCAGCCCCAGCATTTT. Protein product: CAEEGGNQPQHF.

The gene calls are TRBV5-8 and TRBJ2-7; 10 bases line up with TRBD1. The CDR3 has 14 amino acids. Germline V gene lookup returns CDR1 SGHTS and CDR2 YDEGEE. The junction had 7 bases not matched to a gene; V was cut back by 4 bases and J by 6 bases. The CDR3 is CASSPGQGSGEQYF. CDR3 nucleotides: TGTGCCAGCAGCCCGGGACAGGGGTCTGGCGAGCAGTACTTC.

The count of this clone is one. The CDR3 reads CASTKILNYEQYF. Written as DNA, the CDR3 is TGTGCCAGCACAAAAATCCTTAATTACGAGCAGTACTTC. The chain combines TRBV28 with TRBJ2-5; the D is unclear. The end of the DNA aligns better with TRBJ2-7, so the J call may be wrong. In germline, CDR1 is MDHEN, CDR2 SYDVKM. This CDR3 region has 13 residues.

This rearrangement joins TRBV6-5 to TRBJ1-5; 9 positions match TRBD1. CDR3 size: 14 residues. Germline V gene lookup returns CDR1 MNHEY and CDR2 SVGAGI. The junction had 6 bases not matched to a gene; V was cut back by 6 bases and J by 6 bases. The CDR3 sequence is CASRRTGDLQPQHF. The CDR3 bases are TGTGCCAGCAGGCGGACAGGGGACCTTCAGCCCCAGCATTTT.

The rearrangement links TRBV5-1 to TRBJ2-2, with 7 bases aligning to TRBD1. V trimming: 2 bases; J trimming: 4 bases; junction bases outside the gene matches: 2. CDR3 length: 14 residues. CDR1 and CDR2 (germline): SGHRS, YFSETQ. CDR3 residues: CASSFTGVTGELFF. CDR3 nucleotides: TGCGCCAGCAGCTTTACAGGGGTCACCGGGGAGCTGTTTTTT.

A single count supports this clone. The CDR3 DNA reads TGTGCCAGCGCGGGGACAGAGCCCTACGAGCAGTACTTC. It codes for CASAGTEPYEQYF. The chain recombines TRBV28 with TRBJ2-7; TRBD1 might be the D (7 bases). The V gene lost 8 bases and the J gene lost 2 bases, with 13 bases spanning the gap. This CDR3 spans 13 amino acids. Germline lookup yields CDR1 MDHEN and CDR2 SYDVKM.

This sequence joins TRBV30 and TRBJ2-7, with a tentative D call TRBD1 (6 bases). The V end was cut by 0 bases, the J end by 3 bases, with 15 bases between. Per germline, CDR1 GTSNPN and CDR2 SVGIG (reference sequence). This CDR3 comprises 15 residues. The CDR3 sequence: CAWSVGPGDVYEQYF. CDR3 sequence (DNA): TGTGCCTGGAGTGTGGGGCCAGGGGATGTCTACGAGCAGTACTTC.